This TCR beta chain is drawn from a study of blood T cells in healthy people across ages. Next came a second PCR, run for about 6 to 12 cycles, which used a sample-barcoded 5' primer along with a J-beta primer mix. TCRdb re-derived calls from the 5' RACE reads in MiXCR, one entry per CDR3 protein. The repertoire has 1 million to 1.2 million distinct CDR3 sequences, 35% to 40% of them found once; the top ten carry around 13%. Sequenced input: blood. The clonotype comes from a man between 18 and 29 years old in good health.

The CDR3 reads CATSKDLGVTTGFRGRNEKLFF. Here the CDR3 DNA reads TGTGCCACCAGCAAAGATTTGGGAGTAACTACCGGGTTCAGAGGGAGAAATGAAAAACTGTTTTTT. The J gene is TRBJ1-4, the V gene TRBV15; D not certain. The CDR3 sequence is 22 residues long. Germline values: CDR1 LNHNV, CDR2 YYDKDF (reference sequence). Trimming took off 4 bases at V and 5 bases at J, with 35 bases between the two ends. The full variable domain, completed using reference TRBV15 and TRBJ1-4, is DAMVIQNPRYQVTQFGKPVTLSCSQTLNHNVMYWYQQKSSQAPKLLFHYYDKDFNNEADTPDNFQSRRPNTSFCFLDIRSPGLGDTAMYLCATSKDLGVTTGFRGRNEKLFFGSGTQLSVL.